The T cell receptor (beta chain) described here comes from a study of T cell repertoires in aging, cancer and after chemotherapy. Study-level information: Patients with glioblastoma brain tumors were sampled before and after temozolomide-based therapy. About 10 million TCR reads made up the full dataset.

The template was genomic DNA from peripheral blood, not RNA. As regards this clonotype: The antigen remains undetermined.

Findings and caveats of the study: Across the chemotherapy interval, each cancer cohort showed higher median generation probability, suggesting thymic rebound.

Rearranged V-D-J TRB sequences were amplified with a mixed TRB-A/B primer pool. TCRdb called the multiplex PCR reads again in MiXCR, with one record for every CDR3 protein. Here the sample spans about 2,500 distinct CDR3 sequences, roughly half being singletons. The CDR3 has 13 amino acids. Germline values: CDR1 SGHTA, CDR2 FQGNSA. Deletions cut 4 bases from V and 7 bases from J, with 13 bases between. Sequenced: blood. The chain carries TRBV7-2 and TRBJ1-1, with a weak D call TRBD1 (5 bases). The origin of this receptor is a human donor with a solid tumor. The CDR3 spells CASSSVRGLEAFF. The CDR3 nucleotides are TGTGCCAGCAGCTCCGTCCGGGGACTTGAAGCTTTCTTT.